Given below is one TCR beta chain in context. The data stem from a study of blood T cell repertoires in COVID-19. Study in general: Specimens from acute and convalescent COVID-19 originated in the United States, Italy and Spain. From T cells, B-cell-depleted T cells, or PBMCs came the material, which was cDNA or gDNA.

Original processing notes: Amplification of reference gene primers provided the estimated nucleated cell counts. Sequenced by immunoSEQ multiplex PCR; TCRdb stores in-frame clones only, minus some. V and J calls and clone size are given by that table; D and trimming were obtained from the DNA. The sample lists 150,000 to 200,000 clones, 75% to 90% seen once, with around 2.3% in the top ten. The CDR3 length is 15 residues. V was cut by 3 bases and J by 5 bases, with 16 bases left in between. Germline CDR1 reads LNHDA; CDR2 reads SQIVND (reference sequence). V and J are TRBV19 and TRBJ1-1; D may be TRBD1 (5 bases). The receptor was derived from a man aged 65 to 85 with active or convalescent COVID-19. The sequenced sample was peripheral blood. The CDR3 region is CASSMAGKGRTEAFF. The CDR3, as DNA: TGTGCCAGTAGTATGGCCGGGAAGGGGAGGACTGAAGCTTTCTTT.